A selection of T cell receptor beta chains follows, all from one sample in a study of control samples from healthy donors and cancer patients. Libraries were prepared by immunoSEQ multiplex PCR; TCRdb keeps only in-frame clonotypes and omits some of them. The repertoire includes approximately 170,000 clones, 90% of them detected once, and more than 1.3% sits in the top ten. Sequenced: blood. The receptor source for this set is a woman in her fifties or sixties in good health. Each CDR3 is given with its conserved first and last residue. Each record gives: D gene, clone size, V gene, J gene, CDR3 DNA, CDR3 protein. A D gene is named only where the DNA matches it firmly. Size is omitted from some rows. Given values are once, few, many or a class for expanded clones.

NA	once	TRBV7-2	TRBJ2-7	TGTGCCAGCAGCTTAGGAAATAGGGGCGAGCAGTACTTC	CASSLGNRGEQYF
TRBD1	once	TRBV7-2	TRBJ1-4	TGTGCCAGCAGCGTATTGTCAGGGGGATTAGCTGAAAAACTGTTTTTT	CASSVLSGGLAEKLFF
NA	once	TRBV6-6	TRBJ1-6	TGTGCCAGCAGTCAGTGGGGGGATTCCCAAGAAGCTGATTCACCCCTCCACTTT	CASSQWGDSQEADSPLHF
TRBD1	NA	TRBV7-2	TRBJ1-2	TGTGCCAGCAGCTTAGCCGGGACAGGGTTCCGGGGCTACACCTTC	CASSLAGTGFRGYTF
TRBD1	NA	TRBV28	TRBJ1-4	TGTGCCAGCAGTTTAGGATCGGACAGGGGTGAAAAACTGTTTTTT	CASSLGSDRGEKLFF
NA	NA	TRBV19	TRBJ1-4	TGTGCCAGTAGTACCCCTCGACGCCGCTTTGCAACTAATGAAAAACTGTTTTTT	CASSTPRRRFATNEKLFF
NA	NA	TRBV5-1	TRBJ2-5	TGCGCCAGCAGCTCGGGTCGGGGTTCAGAGACCCAGTACTTC	CASSSGRGSETQYF
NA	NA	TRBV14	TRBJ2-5	TGTGCCAGCAGAGAGGGGGTCGGGCAAGAGACCCAGTACTTC	CASREGVGQETQYF
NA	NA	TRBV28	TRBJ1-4	TGTGCCAGCAGTGTGGGGTCAGGGCTTGAAAAACTGTTTTTT	CASSVGSGLEKLFF
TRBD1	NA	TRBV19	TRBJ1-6	TGTGCCAGTACCAGAATTGGACAGGGGGAGTCACCCCTCCACTTT	CASTRIGQGESPLHF
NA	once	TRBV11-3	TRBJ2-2	TGTGCCAGCAGCTTAGTGCCCGGGGAGCTGTTTTTT	CASSLVPGELFF
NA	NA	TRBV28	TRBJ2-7	TGTGCCAGCAGTTTATTGGCCGGGCACGAGCAGTACTTC	CASSLLAGHEQYF
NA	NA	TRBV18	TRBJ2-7	TGTGCCAGCTCACCGGGCCAGGGGCCCTACGAGCAGTACTTC	CASSPGQGPYEQYF
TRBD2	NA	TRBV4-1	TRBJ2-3	TGCGCCAGCAGCCATCTTAGCGGGGGCCGGGATACGCAGTATTTT	CASSHLSGGRDTQYF
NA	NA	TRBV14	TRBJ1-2	TGTGCCAGCAGCCCGACAGGCATTTATGGCTACACCTTC	CASSPTGIYGYTF
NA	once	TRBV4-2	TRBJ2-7	TGTGCCAGCAGCCAAGTAAGCGACGGCGAGCAGTACTTC	CASSQVSDGEQYF
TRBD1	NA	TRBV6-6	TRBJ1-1	TGTGCCAGCAACATCGGGACAGGTAACACTGAAGCTTTCTTT	CASNIGTGNTEAFF
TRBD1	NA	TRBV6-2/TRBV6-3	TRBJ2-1	TGTGCCAGCAGTCGGCCGGGACAGTACAATGAGCAGTTCTTC	CASSRPGQYNEQFF
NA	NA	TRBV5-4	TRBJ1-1	TGTGCCAGCAGCAACTATCGTAACAAGATCTTT	CASSNYRNKIF
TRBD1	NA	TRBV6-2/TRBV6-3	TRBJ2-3	TGTGCCAGCAGTTACTCTGGACAGGGGGCTACAGATACGCAGTATTTT	CASSYSGQGATDTQYF
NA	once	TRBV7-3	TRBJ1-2	TGTGCCAGCAGCTTATCGACAAATTGGGTTGGCTACACCTTC	CASSLSTNWVGYTF
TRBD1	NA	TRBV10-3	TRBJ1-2	TGTGCCATCAGTGCTACCGGGACAGGGGGCGGCTACACCTTC	CAISATGTGGGYTF
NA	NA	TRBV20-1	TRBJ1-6	TGCAGTGCTAGTTCCAGGGCAATTAATTCACCCCTCCACTTT	CSASSRAINSPLHF
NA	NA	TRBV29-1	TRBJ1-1	TGCAGCGTGGAACCCAGGGAGACGACTGAAGCTTTCTTT	CSVEPRETTEAFF
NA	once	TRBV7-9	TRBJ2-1	TGTGCCAGCAGCTCTCCTTTGGATGAGCAGTTCTTC	CASSSPLDEQFF
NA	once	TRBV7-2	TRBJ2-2	TGTGCCAGCAGCTTAGCTGGGGGGCCCCGGGAGCTGTTTTTT	CASSLAGGPRELFF
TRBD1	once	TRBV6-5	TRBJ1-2	TGTGCCAGCAGTCGGACAGGGGAAGGCTACACCTTC	CASSRTGEGYTF
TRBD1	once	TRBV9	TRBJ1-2	TGTGCCAGCAGCGTAGAGGTGACAGGGGAGGCGGGCTACACCTTC	CASSVEVTGEAGYTF
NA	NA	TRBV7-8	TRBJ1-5	TGTGCCAGCAGCTCCACGACAGCATATAGCAATCAGCCCCAGCATTTT	CASSSTTAYSNQPQHF
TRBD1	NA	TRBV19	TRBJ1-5	TGTGCCAGTACGCGGCAGGGGGTTAACCTCCGCAATCAGCCCCAGCATTTT	CASTRQGVNLRNQPQHF
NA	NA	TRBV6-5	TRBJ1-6	TGTGCCAGCGTAGACAGTCCCTATAATTCACCCCTCCACTTT	CASVDSPYNSPLHF
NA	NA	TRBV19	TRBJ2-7	TGTGCCAGTAGTATTGGCGGATCCACCTACGAGCAGTACTTC	CASSIGGSTYEQYF
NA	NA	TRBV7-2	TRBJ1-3	TGTGCCAGCAGCTTAGGTGGGGCCGGAAACACCATATATTTT	CASSLGGAGNTIYF
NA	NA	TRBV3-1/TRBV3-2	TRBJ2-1	TGTGCCAGCAGCCAATCCAGGGTGGTTCTGAATGAGCAGTTCTTC	CASSQSRVVLNEQFF
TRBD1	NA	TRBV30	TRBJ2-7	TGTGCCTGGTCCGGACGGGGTGGGACAGGGTCGATCTACGAGCAGTACTTC	CAWSGRGGTGSIYEQYF
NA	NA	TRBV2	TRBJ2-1	TGTGCCAGCATGGGGCTAGCGAGACACAATGAGCAGTTCTTC	CASMGLARHNEQFF
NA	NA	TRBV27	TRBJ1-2	TGTGCCAGCAGTTTCATAGGGGGTCCTAGCTACACCTTC	CASSFIGGPSYTF
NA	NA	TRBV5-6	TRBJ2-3	TGTGCCAGCAGCTTGGGTGGTGGGTGGCGAGATACGCAGTATTTT	CASSLGGGWRDTQYF
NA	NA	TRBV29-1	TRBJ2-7	TGCAGCGTACGGCTCGGGGAGTTGGAGTACTTC	CSVRLGELEYF
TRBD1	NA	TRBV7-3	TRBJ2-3	TGTGCCAGCAGCTTAACGGGGACAGCAGATACGCAGTATTTT	CASSLTGTADTQYF
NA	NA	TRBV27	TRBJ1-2	TGTGCCAGCAGTTCCGGGGACCTCGCCCGAGGCTACACCTTC	CASSSGDLARGYTF
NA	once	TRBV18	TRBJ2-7	TGTGCCAGCTCCGATGCCGCAAGGAGCTCCTACGAGCAGTACTTC	CASSDAARSSYEQYF
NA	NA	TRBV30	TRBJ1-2	TGTGCCTGGAGTGTAGGGGTTTATGGCTACACCTTC	CAWSVGVYGYTF
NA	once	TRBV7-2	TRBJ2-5	TGTGCCAGCAGCTCCCAAGGGCCGCCTTTGGGGACCCAGTACTTC	CASSSQGPPLGTQYF
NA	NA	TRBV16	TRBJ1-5	TGTGCCAGCAGCCTGTCCATGGCCGCGGGCAATCAGCCCCAGCATTTT	CASSLSMAAGNQPQHF
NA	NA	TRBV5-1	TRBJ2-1	TGCGCCAGCAGCTTGGGGGGCTCCTACAATGAGCAGTTCTTC	CASSLGGSYNEQFF
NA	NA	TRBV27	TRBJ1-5	TGTGCCAGCGCGGCAAGGGTTCGGCGGCAGCCCCAGCATTTT	CASAARVRRQPQHF
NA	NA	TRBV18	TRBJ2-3	TGTGCCAGCTCACCACAGATCCCTAGCACAGATACGCAGTATTTT	CASSPQIPSTDTQYF
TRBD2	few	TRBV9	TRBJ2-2	TGTGCCAGCAGCGTAGGCCCCTTGGGGGCGGGGGGGCAGGCGGTCGGGGAGCTGTTTTTT	CASSVGPLGAGGQAVGELFF
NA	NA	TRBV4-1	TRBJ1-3	TGCGCCAGCAGCCAAGATCCAGGGACTGGAAACACCATATATTTT	CASSQDPGTGNTIYF
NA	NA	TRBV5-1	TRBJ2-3	TGCGCCAGCGGGGTCGAGCGGAGCACAGATACGCAGTATTTT	CASGVERSTDTQYF
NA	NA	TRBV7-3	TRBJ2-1	TGTGCCAGCAGCTTAACGGCGGGCCCGGGGAGCAATGAGCAGTTCTTC	CASSLTAGPGSNEQFF
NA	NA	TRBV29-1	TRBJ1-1	TGCAGCGTTGAAGACAGGATTTATGAAGCTTTCTTT	CSVEDRIYEAFF